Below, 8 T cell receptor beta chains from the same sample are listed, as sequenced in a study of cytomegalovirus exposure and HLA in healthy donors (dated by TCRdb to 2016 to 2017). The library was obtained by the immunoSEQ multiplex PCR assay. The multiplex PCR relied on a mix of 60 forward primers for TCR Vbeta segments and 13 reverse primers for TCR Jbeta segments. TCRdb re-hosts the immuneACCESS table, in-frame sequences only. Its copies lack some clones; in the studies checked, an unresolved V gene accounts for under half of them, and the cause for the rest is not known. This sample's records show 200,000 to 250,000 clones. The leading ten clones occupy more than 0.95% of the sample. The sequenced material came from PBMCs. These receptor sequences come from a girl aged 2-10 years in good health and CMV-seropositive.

The CDR3 spells CSVVVGAAKNIQYF. For the CDR3, the DNA is TGCAGCGTTGTTGTGGGGGCGGCCAAAAACATTCAGTACTTC. V is TRBV29-1 and J is TRBJ2-4, with D tentatively TRBD1 (6 bases). The CDR3 contains 14 residues. The germline gives CDR1 SQVTM, CDR2 ANQGSEA. V was clipped by 4 bases and J by 1 base, with 11 bases between them.

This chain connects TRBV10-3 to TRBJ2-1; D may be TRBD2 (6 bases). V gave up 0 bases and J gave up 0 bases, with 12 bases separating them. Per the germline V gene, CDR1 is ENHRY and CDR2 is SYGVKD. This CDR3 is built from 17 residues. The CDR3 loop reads CAISESSGKGSYNEQFF. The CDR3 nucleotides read TGTGCCATCAGTGAGTCTAGCGGAAAGGGCTCCTACAATGAGCAGTTCTTC.

CDR3 region: CASSPQGRTYEQYF. CDR3 in DNA: TGTGCCAGCTCACCACAGGGGAGGACCTACGAGCAGTACTTC. The chain recombines TRBV18 with TRBJ2-7, with D perhaps TRBD2 (6 bases). CDR3 length equals 14 residues. The germline V gene has CDR1 KGHSH and CDR2 LQKENI. V was cut by 1 base and J by 2 bases, with 9 bases left in between.

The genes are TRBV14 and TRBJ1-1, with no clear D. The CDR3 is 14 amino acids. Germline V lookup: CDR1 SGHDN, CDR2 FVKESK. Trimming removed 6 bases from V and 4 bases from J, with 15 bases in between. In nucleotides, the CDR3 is TGTGCCAGCAGACCCCGGGATCCTTCCACTGAAGCTTTCTTT. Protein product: CASRPRDPSTEAFF.

The CDR3 DNA follows: TGCAGCGTTAGTCCGAGGGGACAGGGGAGTGAGCAGTTCTTC. Translation: CSVSPRGQGSEQFF. The chain links TRBV29-1 to TRBJ2-1; TRBD1 agrees at 10 bases. From germline, CDR1 is SQVTM and CDR2 ANQGSEA. Germline trimming cut 5 bases from V and 9 bases from J; bases unmatched to any gene: 10. The CDR3 covers 14 residues.

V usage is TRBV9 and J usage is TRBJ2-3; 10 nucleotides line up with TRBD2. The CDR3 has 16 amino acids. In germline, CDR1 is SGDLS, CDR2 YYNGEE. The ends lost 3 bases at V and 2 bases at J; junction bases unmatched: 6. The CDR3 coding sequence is TGTGCCAGCAGCGGGACTAGCGGTCTATACACAGATACGCAGTATTTT. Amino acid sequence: CASSGTSGLYTDTQYF.

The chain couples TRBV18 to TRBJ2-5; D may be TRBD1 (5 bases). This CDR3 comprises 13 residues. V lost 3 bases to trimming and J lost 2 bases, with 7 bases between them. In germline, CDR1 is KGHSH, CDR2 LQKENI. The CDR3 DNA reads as TGTGCCAGCTCACCCCAGGGTCAAGAGACCCAGTACTTC. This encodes CASSPQGQETQYF.

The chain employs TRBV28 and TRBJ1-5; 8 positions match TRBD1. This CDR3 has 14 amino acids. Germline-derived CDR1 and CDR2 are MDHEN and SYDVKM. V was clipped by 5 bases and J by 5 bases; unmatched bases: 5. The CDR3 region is CASSIGQGDQPQHF. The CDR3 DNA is TGTGCCAGCAGTATTGGACAGGGTGATCAGCCCCAGCATTTT.